This TCR beta chain was obtained from a study of cytomegalovirus exposure and HLA in healthy donors. Notes on the study in general: Likely technical artifact: a cluster of highly shared sequence variants.

Donors consisted of healthy bone marrow donors. The germline CDR1 and CDR2 sequences are SGHTA and FQGTGA. Trimming shortened V by 5 bases and J by 8 bases, and 18 bases separated the two germline ends. This CDR3 is 14 amino acids long. As regards this clone: Its matching antigen is unknown.

Use of 60 Vbeta and 13 Jbeta primers characterized the PCR. In the authors' workflow: In a later analysis, the count reached 75 million to 90 million unique TCR beta chains, with approximately 11 million shared. Profiling relied on immunoSEQ multiplex PCR, and the TCRdb table lists in-frame clones only, not all of them. V, J and clone size are those of that table, while D and trimming were read from the DNA. The repertoire holds about 130,000 clones, with around 70% as singletons. Sequenced material: PBMCs. The rearrangement links TRBV7-3 to TRBJ1-2; D gene ambiguous. The TCR was taken from a woman in her sixties or seventies in good health and CMV-seropositive. This CDR3 reads CASSPDMTSGGYTF. The DNA for the CDR3 is TGTGCCAGCAGCCCCGACATGACCTCGGGAGGCTACACCTTC.